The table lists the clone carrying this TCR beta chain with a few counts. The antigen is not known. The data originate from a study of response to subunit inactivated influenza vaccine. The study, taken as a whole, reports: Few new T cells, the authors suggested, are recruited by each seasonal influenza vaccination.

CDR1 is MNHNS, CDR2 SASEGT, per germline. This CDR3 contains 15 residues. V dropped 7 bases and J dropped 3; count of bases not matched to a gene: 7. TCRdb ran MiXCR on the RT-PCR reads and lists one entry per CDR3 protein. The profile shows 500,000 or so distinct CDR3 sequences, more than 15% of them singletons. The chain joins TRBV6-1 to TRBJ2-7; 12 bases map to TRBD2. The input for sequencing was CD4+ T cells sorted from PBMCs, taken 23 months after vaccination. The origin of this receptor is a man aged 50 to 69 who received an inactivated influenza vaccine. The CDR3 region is CASKRLAGDLYEQYF. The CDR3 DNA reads TGTGCCAGCAAACGACTAGCGGGGGACCTCTACGAGCAGTACTTC.